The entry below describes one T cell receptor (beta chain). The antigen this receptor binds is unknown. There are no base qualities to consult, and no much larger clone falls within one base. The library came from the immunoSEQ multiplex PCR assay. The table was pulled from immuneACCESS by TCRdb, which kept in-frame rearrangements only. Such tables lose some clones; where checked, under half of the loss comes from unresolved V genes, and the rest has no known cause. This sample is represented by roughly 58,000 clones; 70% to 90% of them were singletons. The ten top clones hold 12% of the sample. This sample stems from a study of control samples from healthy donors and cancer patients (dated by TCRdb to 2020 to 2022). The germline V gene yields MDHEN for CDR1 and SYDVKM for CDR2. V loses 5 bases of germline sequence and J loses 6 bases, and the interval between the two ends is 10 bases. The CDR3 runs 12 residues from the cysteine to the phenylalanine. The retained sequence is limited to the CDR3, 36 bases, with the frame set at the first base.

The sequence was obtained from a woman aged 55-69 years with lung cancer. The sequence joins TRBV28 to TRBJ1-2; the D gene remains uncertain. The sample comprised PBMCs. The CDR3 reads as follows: CASSKGIDGYTF. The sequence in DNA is TGTGCCAGCAGTAAAGGGATTGATGGCTACACCTTC.